This T cell receptor (beta chain) was captured by sequencing in a study of blood T cell repertoires in COVID-19. Study-level background: From the United States, Italy and Spain came samples of acute and convalescent COVID-19. Nucleic acid was either cDNA or gDNA, and it came from T cells, B-cell-depleted T cells, or PBMCs.

Authors' analysis steps: Nucleated cell counts were estimated from reference gene primer amplification. Sequencing was performed with immunoSEQ multiplex PCR; in TCRdb, only in-frame clones are kept and a portion is missing. The D gene and trimming were derived from the DNA, and the V and J assignments and clone size from that table. Of around 200,000 clones listed, roughly 87% are singletons. Trimming cost V 4 bases and J 7 bases, with 11 bases left between them. The CDR3 has 14 amino acids. Germline CDR1 and CDR2: SEHNR and FQNEAQ (reference sequence). This TCR came from a young woman who had recovered from COVID-19. Sequenced input: peripheral blood. The chain employs TRBV7-9 and TRBJ1-6; D possibly corresponds to TRBD1 (6 bases). CDR3 nucleotides: TGTGCCAGCAGCTCTGGGACACAAAATTCACCCCTCCACTTT. Translating gives CASSSGTQNSPLHF.